This T cell receptor (beta chain) originates from a study of shared clonotypes between healthy human individuals. Using immunoSEQ multiplex PCR, the repertoire was profiled, and TCRdb retains in-frame clones only, with some absent. The table lists 2 million to 2.5 million clones, approximately 96% of them singletons. The length of the CDR3 is 15 residues. V lost 0 bases to trimming and J lost 2 bases, with 10 bases between them. The germline gives CDR1 SGHAT, CDR2 FQNNGV. Specimen: naive CD4+ T cells sorted from blood. Subset described: CD45RA+ positively selected. The receptor was derived from a man aged 18 to 29 in good health. The gene calls are TRBV11-2 and TRBJ2-5; D uncertain. The CDR3 here is CASSLDRVGQETQYF. In DNA, the CDR3 is TGTGCCAGCAGCTTAGATCGAGTAGGGCAAGAGACCCAGTACTTC. The full variable domain, completed using reference TRBV11-2 and TRBJ2-5, is EAGVAQSPRYKIIEKRQSVAFWCNPISGHATLYWYQQILGQGPKLLIQFQNNGVVDDSQLPKDRFSAERLKGVDSTLKIQPAKLEDSAVYLCASSLDRVGQETQYFGPGTRLLVL.